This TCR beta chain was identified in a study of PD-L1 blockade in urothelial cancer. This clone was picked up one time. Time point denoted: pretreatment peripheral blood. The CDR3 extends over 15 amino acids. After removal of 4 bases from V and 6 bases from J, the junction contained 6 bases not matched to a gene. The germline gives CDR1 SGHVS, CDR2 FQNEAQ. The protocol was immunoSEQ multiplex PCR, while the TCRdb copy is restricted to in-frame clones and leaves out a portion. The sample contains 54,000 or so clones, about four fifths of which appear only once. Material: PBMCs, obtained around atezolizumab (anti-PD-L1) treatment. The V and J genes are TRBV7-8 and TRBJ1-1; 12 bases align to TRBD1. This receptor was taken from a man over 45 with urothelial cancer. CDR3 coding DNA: TGTGCCAGCAGCTGGGGACAGGGGGCAATAGCTGAAGCTTTCTTT. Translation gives CASSWGQGAIAEAFF. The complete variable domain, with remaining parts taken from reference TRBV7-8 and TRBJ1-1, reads GAGVSQSPRYKVAKRGQDVALRCDPISGHVSLFWYQQALGQGPEFLTYFQNEAQLDKSGLPSDRFFAERPEGSVSTLKIQRTQQEDSAVYLCASSWGQGAIAEAFFGQGTRLTVV.